This T cell receptor beta chain is from a study of T cell responses to AZD1222 COVID-19 vaccine. The study, taken as a whole, reports: Females outnumbered males among donors, who were mostly white British; clonal diversity was possibly underestimated. Across the whole spike, CD4 TCRs peaked at regions 160-218 and 743-854. Baseline antibody screening turned up just six seropositive AZD1222 recipients.

TCRdb's table, derived via immunoSEQ multiplex PCR, lists solely in-frame clones and lacks some. The sample shows 80,000 to 95,000 clones, 88% of them seen only once. Germline V CDR1 and CDR2: MDHEN, SYDVKM. Trimming pared 2 bases from V and 8 bases from J, leaving 7 bases between. CDR3 length: 13 amino acids. A single count supports this clone. Antigen: not known. The clonotype originates from an adult in good health. The specimen was peripheral blood, collected on day 0 of MenACWY control vaccination. V usage is TRBV28 and J usage is TRBJ1-6, with unresolved D. CDR3 bases: TGTGCCAGCAGTTTAAACCTAGATTCACCCCTCCACTTT. The encoded protein is CASSLNLDSPLHF.